The sequence of this TCR beta chain was determined in a study of glioma-infiltrating T cells after dendritic cell vaccination. The study's findings and limits: Only a small number of patients had complete blood and tumor samples.

As regards this clone: Antigen: not known.

None of the glioblastoma patients had an isocitrate dehydrogenase mutation. PBMC sampling occurred before vaccination, two weeks after the third dose, and at progression. Here immunoSEQ multiplex PCR was the method, and the copy in TCRdb shows in-frame clones only, minus some. Of about 92,000 clones listed, about nine tenths are singletons. The CDR3 totals 15 residues. The V and J ends lost 2 bases and 1 base respectively, with 12 bases between them. CDR1 KGHSH and CDR2 LQKENI come from the germline V gene. The chain recombines TRBV18 with TRBJ2-7; D might be TRBD2 (5 bases). Sequenced here: blood, sampled before dendritic cell vaccination. This clonotype was obtained from a human donor with glioblastoma. The CDR3 protein is CASSPSELVSYEQYF. The CDR3 bases are TGTGCCAGCTCACCATCAGAACTAGTATCCTACGAGCAGTACTTC.